The clone carrying this T cell receptor (beta chain) appeared a single time. Germline V gene lookup returns CDR1 MNHEY and CDR2 SMNVEV (reference sequence). V was trimmed by 5 bases and J by 4 bases, leaving 19 bases between them. The CDR3 is 16 residues long. The entry originates in a study of control samples from healthy donors and cancer patients. TCRdb keeps only in-frame clones here, not all; method: immunoSEQ multiplex PCR. The sample has about 83,000 clones, 91% seen once. The J gene is TRBJ2-3, the V gene TRBV27; the D gene is possibly TRBD2 (5 bases). The TCR originated in a man aged 45-60 years in good health. The specimen sequenced was blood. In DNA form, the CDR3 reads TGTGCCAGCAGTCGGGGAAAAAACCTCATCGCAGATACGCAGTATTTT. Its protein product is CASSRGKNLIADTQYF.